This T cell receptor (beta chain) was profiled in a study of identical twins. TCRdb passed the 5' RACE reads through MiXCR, listing each CDR3 protein once. This sample has 1.5 million to 2 million distinct CDR3 sequences, with under 35% found just once. Per germline, CDR1 LGHNT and CDR2 FRNRAP. The CDR3 is made up of 13 amino acids. This receptor was identified in a newborn girl in good health. The chain joins TRBV12-5 to TRBJ2-1; 7 bases are shared with TRBD2. The DNA end is a closer match to TRBJ2-7, so the J assignment may be wrong. Sequenced material: cord blood. The CDR3 nucleotides are TGTGCTAGTATGGGGGGGAGATACAATGAGCAGTACTTC. Its translation is CASMGGRYNEQYF.